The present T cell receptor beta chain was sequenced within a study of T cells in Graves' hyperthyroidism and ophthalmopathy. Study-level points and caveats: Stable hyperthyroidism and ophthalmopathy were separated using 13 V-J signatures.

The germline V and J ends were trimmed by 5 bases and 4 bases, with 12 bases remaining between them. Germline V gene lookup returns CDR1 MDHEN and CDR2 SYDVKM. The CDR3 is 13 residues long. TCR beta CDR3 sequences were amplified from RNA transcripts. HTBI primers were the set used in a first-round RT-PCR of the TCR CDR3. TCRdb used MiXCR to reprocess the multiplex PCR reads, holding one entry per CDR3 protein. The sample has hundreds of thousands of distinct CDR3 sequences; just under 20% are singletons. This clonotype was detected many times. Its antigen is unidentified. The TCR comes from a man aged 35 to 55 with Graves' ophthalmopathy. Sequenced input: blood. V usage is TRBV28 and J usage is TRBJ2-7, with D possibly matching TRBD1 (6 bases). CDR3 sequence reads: CASSLTGIYEQYF. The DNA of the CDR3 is TGTGCCAGCAGTCTAACAGGGATTTACGAGCAGTACTTC.